The text below deals with one T cell receptor (beta chain). The germline V gene has CDR1 MNHEY and CDR2 SMNVEV (reference sequence). The CDR3 contains 15 residues. Losses at the gene ends were 5 bases for V and 6 bases for J; bases not matched to a gene: 7. Libraries were prepared by immunoSEQ multiplex PCR; TCRdb keeps only in-frame clonotypes and omits some of them. Among approximately 99,000 clones, around 83% were seen once, and the ten largest hold 4% to 4.5%. The sample belongs to a study of blood T cell repertoires in COVID-19. At the level of the study: COVID-19 samples collected from the United States, Italy and Spain covered acute and convalescent phases. PBMCs, B-cell-depleted T cells, or T cells were the source of the cDNA or gDNA that made up the material.

This receptor was taken from an older woman with acute or convalescent COVID-19. Sequences were obtained from peripheral blood. J is TRBJ2-2 and V is TRBV27; 9 nucleotides match TRBD2. DNA for the CDR3: TGTGCCAGCAGTCAACTCGCGGGGGGGCCCGGGGAGCTGTTTTTT. Its translation: CASSQLAGGPGELFF.